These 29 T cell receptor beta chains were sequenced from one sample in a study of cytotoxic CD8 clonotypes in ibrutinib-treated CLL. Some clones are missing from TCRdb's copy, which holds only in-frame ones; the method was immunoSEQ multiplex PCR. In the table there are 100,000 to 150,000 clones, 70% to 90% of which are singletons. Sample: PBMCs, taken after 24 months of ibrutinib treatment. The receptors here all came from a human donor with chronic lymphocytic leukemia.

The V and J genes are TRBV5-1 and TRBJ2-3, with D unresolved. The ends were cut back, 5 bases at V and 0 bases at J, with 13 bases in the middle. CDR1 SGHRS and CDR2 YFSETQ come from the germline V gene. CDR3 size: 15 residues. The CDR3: CASRSLPASTDTQYF. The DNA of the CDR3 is TGCGCCAGCAGGTCTCTTCCAGCGAGCACAGATACGCAGTATTTT.

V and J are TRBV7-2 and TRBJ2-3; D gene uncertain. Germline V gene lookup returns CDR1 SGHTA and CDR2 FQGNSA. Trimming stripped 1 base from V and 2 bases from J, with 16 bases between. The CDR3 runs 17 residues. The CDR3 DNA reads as TGTGCCAGCAGCTTAGGGTTCTCGGTTGGCAACACAGATACGCAGTATTTT. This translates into CASSLGFSVGNTDTQYF.

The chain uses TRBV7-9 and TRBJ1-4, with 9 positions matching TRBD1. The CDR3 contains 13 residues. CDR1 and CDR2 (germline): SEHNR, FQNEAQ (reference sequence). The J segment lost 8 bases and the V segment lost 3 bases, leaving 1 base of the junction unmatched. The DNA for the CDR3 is TGTGCCAGCAGCTTCGGGACAGGGGAAAAACTGTTTTTT. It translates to CASSFGTGEKLFF.

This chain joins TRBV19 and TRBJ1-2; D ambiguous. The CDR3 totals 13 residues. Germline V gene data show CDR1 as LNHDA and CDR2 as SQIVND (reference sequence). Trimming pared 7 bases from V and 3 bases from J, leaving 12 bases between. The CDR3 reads CASIDATHYGYTF. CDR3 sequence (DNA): TGTGCCAGTATCGATGCAACGCACTATGGCTACACCTTC.

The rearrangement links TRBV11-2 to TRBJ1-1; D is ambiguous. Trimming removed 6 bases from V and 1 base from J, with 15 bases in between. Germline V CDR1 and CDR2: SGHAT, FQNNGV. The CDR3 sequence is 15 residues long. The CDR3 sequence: CASRRPGAQNTEAFF. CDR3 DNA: TGTGCCAGCAGACGTCCAGGTGCTCAGAACACTGAAGCTTTCTTT.

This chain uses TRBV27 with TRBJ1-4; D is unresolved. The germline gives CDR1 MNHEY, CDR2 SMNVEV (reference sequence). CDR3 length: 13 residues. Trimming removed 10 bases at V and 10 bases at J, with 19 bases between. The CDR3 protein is CATSDYQNGKLFF. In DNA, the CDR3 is TGTGCCACGTCGGACTATCAAAACGGAAAACTGTTTTTT. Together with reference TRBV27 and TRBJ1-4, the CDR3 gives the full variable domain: EAQVTQNPRYLITVTGKKLTVTCSQNMNHEYMSWYRQDPGLGLRQIYYSMNVEVTDKGDVPEGYKVSRKEKRNFPLILESPSPNQTSLYFCATSDYQNGKLFFGSGTQLSVL.

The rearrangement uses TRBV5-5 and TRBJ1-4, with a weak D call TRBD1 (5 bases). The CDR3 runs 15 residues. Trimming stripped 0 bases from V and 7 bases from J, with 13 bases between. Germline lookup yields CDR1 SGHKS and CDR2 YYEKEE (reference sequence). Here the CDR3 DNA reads TGTGCCAGCAGCTTGGAGCCAGGGTGGCGTGAAAAACTGTTTTTT. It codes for CASSLEPGWREKLFF.

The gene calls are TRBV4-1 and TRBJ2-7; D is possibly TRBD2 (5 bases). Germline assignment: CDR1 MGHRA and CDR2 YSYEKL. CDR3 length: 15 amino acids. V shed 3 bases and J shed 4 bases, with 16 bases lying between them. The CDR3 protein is CASSQAGNGVYEQYF. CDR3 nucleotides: TGCGCCAGCAGCCAGGCCGGGAACGGAGTTTACGAGCAGTACTTC.

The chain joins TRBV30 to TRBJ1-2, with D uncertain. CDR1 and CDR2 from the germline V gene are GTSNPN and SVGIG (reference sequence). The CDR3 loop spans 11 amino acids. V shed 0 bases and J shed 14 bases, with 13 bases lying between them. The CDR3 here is CAWSVQPVQTF. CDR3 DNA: TGTGCCTGGAGTGTACAGCCCGTTCAAACCTTC.

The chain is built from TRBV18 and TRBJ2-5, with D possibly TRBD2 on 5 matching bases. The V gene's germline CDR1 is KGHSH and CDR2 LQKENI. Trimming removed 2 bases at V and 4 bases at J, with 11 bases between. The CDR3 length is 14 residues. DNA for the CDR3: TGTGCCAGCTCACCATTTGAGGAGGTAGAGACCCAGTACTTC. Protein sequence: CASSPFEEVETQYF.

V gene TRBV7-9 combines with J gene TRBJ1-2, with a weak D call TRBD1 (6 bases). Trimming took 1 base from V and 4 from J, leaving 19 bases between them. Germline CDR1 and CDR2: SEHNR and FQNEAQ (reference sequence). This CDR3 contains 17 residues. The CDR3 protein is CASSLVLEKRTAYGYTF. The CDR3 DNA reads TGTGCCAGCAGCTTAGTGTTGGAAAAAAGGACAGCCTATGGCTACACCTTC.

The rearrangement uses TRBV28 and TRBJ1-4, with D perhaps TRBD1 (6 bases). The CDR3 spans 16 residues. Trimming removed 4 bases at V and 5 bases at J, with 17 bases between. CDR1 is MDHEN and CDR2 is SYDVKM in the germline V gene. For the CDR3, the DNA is TGTGCCAGCAGTTCCTCACCCGCTAGGGGGAATGAAAAACTGTTTTTT. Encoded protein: CASSSSPARGNEKLFF.

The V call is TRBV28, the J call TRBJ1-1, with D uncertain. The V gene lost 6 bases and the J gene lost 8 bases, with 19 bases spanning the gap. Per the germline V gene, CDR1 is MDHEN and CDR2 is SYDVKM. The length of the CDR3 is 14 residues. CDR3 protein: CASSPSEGRREAFF. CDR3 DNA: TGTGCCAGCAGCCCCTCGGAAGGTCGGAGGGAAGCTTTCTTT.

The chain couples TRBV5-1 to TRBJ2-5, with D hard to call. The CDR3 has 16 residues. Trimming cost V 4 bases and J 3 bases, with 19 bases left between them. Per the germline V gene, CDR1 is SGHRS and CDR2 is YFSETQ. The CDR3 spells CASSPSPPSPEETQYF. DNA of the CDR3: TGCGCCAGCAGCCCCTCGCCCCCAAGCCCTGAAGAGACCCAGTACTTC. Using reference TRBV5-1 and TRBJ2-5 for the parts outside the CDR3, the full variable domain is KAGVTQTPRYLIKTRGQQVTLSCSPISGHRSVSWYQQTPGQGLQFLFEYFSETQRNKGNFPGRFSGRQFSNSRSEMNVSTLELGDSALYLCASSPSPPSPEETQYFGPGTRLLVL.

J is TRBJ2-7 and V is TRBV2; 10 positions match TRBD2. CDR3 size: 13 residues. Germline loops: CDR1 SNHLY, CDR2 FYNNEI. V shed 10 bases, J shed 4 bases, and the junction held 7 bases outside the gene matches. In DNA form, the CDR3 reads TGTGCCACCGCCGGACTAGCGGCATACGAGCAGTACTTC. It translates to CATAGLAAYEQYF.

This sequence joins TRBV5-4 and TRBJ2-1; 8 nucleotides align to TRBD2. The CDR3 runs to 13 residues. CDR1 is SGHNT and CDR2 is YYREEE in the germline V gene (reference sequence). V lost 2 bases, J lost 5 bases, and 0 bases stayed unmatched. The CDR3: CASSFSGNNEQFF. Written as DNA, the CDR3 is TGTGCCAGCAGCTTTAGCGGGAACAATGAGCAGTTCTTC. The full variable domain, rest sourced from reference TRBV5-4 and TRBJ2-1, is ETGVTQSPTHLIKTRGQQVTLRCSSQSGHNTVSWYQQALGQGPQFIFQYYREEENGRGNFPPRFSGLQFPNYSSELNVNALELDDSALYLCASSFSGNNEQFFGPGTRLTVL.

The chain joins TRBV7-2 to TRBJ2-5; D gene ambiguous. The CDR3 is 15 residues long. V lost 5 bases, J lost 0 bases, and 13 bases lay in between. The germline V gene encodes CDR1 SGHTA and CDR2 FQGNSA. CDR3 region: CASSQTAVYQETQYF. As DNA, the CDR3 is TGTGCCAGCAGCCAGACCGCCGTGTACCAAGAGACCCAGTACTTC.

CDR3 sequence reads: CASSSTGGERTDTQYF. Written as DNA, the CDR3 is TGCGCCAGCAGCTCGACAGGGGGTGAGCGGACAGATACGCAGTATTTT. This sequence joins TRBV5-1 and TRBJ2-3, with 9 positions matching TRBD1. CDR1 is SGHRS and CDR2 is YFSETQ in the germline V gene. The ends lost 3 bases at V and 3 bases at J; junction bases unmatched: 8. The CDR3 spans 16 residues.

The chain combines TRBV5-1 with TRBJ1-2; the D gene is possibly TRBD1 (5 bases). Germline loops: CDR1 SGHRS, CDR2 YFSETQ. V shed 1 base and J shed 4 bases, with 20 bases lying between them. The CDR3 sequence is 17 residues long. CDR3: CASSLSNRDGGVYGYTF. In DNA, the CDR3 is TGCGCCAGCAGCTTGTCGAATCGCGATGGGGGTGTCTATGGCTACACCTTC.

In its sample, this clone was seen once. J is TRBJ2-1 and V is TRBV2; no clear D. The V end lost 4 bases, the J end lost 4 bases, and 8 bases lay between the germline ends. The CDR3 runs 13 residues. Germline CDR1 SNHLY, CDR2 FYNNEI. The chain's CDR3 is CASSAGVYNEQFF. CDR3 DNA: TGTGCCAGCAGTGCGGGCGTATACAATGAGCAGTTCTTC.

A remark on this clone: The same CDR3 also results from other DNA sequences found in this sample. CDR3 DNA: TGCGCCAGCAGCTCTGTAGCAGGCTACACCTTC. Its protein is CASSSVAGYTF. The V gene is TRBV4-1, the J gene TRBJ1-2; D is unclear. Deletions cut 5 bases from V and 8 bases from J, with 9 bases between. CDR3 length equals 11 residues. The V gene's germline CDR1 is MGHRA and CDR2 YSYEKL.

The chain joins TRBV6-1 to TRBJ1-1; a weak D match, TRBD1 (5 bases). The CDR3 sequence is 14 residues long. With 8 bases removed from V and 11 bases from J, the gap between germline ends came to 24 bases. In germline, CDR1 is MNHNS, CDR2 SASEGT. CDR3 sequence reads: CASRTGGTEGWAFF. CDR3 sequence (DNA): TGTGCCAGCCGCACCGGGGGGACGGAGGGTTGGGCTTTCTTT.

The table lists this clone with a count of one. This CDR3 is CSVEETGANTGELFF. The CDR3 nucleotides are TGCAGCGTTGAGGAGACAGGGGCGAACACCGGGGAGCTGTTTTTT. The J gene is TRBJ2-2, the V gene TRBV29-1; 8 bases match TRBD1. Trimming cost V 3 bases and J 0 bases; bases outside gene matches: 3. The CDR3 runs to 15 residues. Germline-derived CDR1 and CDR2 are SQVTM and ANQGSEA.

CDR3 sequence: CASSNYYEQYF. CDR3 DNA sequence: TGTGCCAGCAGCAACTACTACGAGCAGTACTTC. The chain carries TRBV7-2 and TRBJ2-7; D call uncertain. The germline gives CDR1 SGHTA, CDR2 FQGNSA. V lost 5 bases and J 3 bases, leaving 5 bases between the germline ends. CDR3 length: 11 residues.

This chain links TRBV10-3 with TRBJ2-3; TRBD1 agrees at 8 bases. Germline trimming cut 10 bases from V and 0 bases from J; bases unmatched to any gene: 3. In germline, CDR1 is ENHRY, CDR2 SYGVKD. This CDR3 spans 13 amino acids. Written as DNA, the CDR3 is TGTGCCACCGGACAGGGAAGCACAGATACGCAGTATTTT. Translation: CATGQGSTDTQYF.

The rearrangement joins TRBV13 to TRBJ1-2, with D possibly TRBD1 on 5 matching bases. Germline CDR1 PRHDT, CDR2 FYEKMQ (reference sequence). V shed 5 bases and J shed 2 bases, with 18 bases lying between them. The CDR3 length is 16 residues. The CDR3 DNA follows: TGTGCCAGCAGCCCTGGGGCCGGGAGTGGGAACTATGGCTACACCTTC. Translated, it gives CASSPGAGSGNYGYTF.

CDR3 amino acids: CASSLAGPLRAYEQYF. The CDR3 region has the DNA TGTGCCAGCAGCTTAGCGGGTCCACTGAGGGCCTACGAGCAGTACTTC. The chain uses TRBV7-8 and TRBJ2-7; perhaps TRBD2 as D (5 bases). The CDR3 totals 16 residues. Germline lookup yields CDR1 SGHVS and CDR2 FQNEAQ. V lost 0 bases, J lost 2 bases, and 14 bases lay in between.

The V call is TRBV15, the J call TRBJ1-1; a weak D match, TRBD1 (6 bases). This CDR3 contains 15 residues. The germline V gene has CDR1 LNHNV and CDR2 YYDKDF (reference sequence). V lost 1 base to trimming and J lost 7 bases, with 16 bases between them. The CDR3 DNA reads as TGTGCCACCAGCAGAGTTAAAACAGGGTGGAGTGAAGCTTTCTTT. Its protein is CATSRVKTGWSEAFF. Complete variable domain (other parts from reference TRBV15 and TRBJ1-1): DAMVIQNPRYQVTQFGKPVTLSCSQTLNHNVMYWYQQKSSQAPKLLFHYYDKDFNNEADTPDNFQSRRPNTSFCFLDIRSPGLGDTAMYLCATSRVKTGWSEAFFGQGTRLTVV.

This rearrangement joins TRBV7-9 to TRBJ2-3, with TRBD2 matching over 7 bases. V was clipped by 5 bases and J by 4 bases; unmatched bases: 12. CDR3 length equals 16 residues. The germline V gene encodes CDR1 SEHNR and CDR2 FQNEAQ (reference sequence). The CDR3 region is CASSPPPSGASDTQYF. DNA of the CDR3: TGTGCCAGCAGCCCTCCGCCCAGCGGGGCCTCAGATACGCAGTATTTT.